The 18 T cell receptor beta chains below all came from one sample that was sequenced in a study of blood T cell repertoires in COVID-19. Here immunoSEQ multiplex PCR was the method, and the copy in TCRdb shows in-frame clones only, minus some. Of about 150,000 clones listed, roughly nine tenths were seen once; the top ten hold about 1.5%. What was sequenced was peripheral blood. All receptors come from a human donor in a cohort sampled during active COVID-19.

The rearrangement joins TRBV6-2 or TRBV6-3 to TRBJ2-3; TRBD1 is a possible D gene (5 bases). Germline CDR1 is MNHEY and CDR2 is SVGEGT. V was shortened by 0 bases and J by 4 bases, with 11 bases between the two germline ends. This CDR3 spans 15 amino acids. The CDR3 DNA is TGTGCCAGCAGTTACTCCTACATAGGGGCAGATACGCAGTATTTT. Encoded protein: CASSYSYIGADTQYF.

The DNA of the CDR3 is TGCGCCAGCAGCTTGGGGGCCAATGAGCAGTTCTTC. This sequence encodes CASSLGANEQFF. The chain combines TRBV5-1 with TRBJ2-1; no definite D call. Germline CDR1 and CDR2: SGHRS and YFSETQ. V lost 0 bases to trimming and J lost 6 bases, with 4 bases between them. This CDR3 has 12 residues.

The chain has TRBV6-2 or TRBV6-3 and TRBJ1-2; TRBD1 is a possible D gene (5 bases). V was cut by 6 bases and J by 1 base, with 15 bases left in between. The CDR3 length is 15 residues. Germline CDR1 is MNHEY and CDR2 is SVGEGT. The CDR3 bases are TGTGCCAGCAGCTCTCGACAGACACTTAACTATGGCTACACCTTC. It translates to CASSSRQTLNYGYTF.

This chain links TRBV9 with TRBJ1-6; D may be TRBD1 (5 bases). CDR1 and CDR2 (germline): SGDLS, YYNGEE. The CDR3 has 14 residues. V gave up 2 bases and J gave up 9 bases, with 12 bases separating them. In nucleotides, the CDR3 is TGTGCCAGCAGCGTGATGGGGGAGGGTTCACCCCTCCACTTT. Protein sequence: CASSVMGEGSPLHF.

This clone was seen a handful of times. The rearrangement links TRBV27 to TRBJ2-2, with unresolved D. V lost 5 bases to trimming and J lost 6 bases, with 7 bases between them. Germline values: CDR1 MNHEY, CDR2 SMNVEV (reference sequence). This CDR3 region has 12 residues. The CDR3 DNA follows: TGTGCCAGCAGTGCGTCCGCCGGGGAGCTGTTTTTT. Amino acids: CASSASAGELFF.

V gene TRBV6-5 combines with J gene TRBJ2-3; a weak D match, TRBD1 (6 bases). The germline V and J ends were trimmed by 4 bases and 2 bases, with 16 bases remaining between them. The CDR3 has 16 residues. Germline lookup yields CDR1 MNHEY and CDR2 SVGAGI. The CDR3 protein is CASSFERTENTDTQYF. In DNA, the CDR3 is TGTGCCAGCAGTTTCGAAAGGACAGAGAACACAGATACGCAGTATTTT.

The chain has TRBV5-1 and TRBJ1-1; the match to TRBD1 covers 12 bases. V was pared by 0 bases and J by 6 bases, with 6 bases of the junction left unmatched. Looked up from germline, CDR1 is SGHRS and CDR2 is YFSETQ. CDR3 length: 16 residues. The CDR3 nucleotides are TGCGCCAGCAGCTTGGAGGGGACAGGGGGCTTTGCTGAAGCTTTCTTT. Amino acid sequence: CASSLEGTGGFAEAFF.

The chain carries TRBV7-2 and TRBJ2-1; possible D gene TRBD2, 6 bases. Trimming took off 3 bases at V and 15 bases at J, with 27 bases between the two ends. Germline CDR1 reads SGHTA; CDR2 reads FQGNSA. The CDR3 contains 16 residues. Written as DNA, the CDR3 is TGTGCCAGCAGCTTGGTTGGGGTAGCGGCGCCCAGGGCGGGGTTCTTC. Residues: CASSLVGVAAPRAGFF.

V gene TRBV11-2 combines with J gene TRBJ2-1, with 7 bases aligning to TRBD2. The CDR3 loop spans 14 amino acids. Germline assignment: CDR1 SGHAT and CDR2 FQNNGV. V trimming: 0 bases; J trimming: 8 bases; junction bases outside the gene matches: 4. CDR3 sequence reads: CASSLEWGRDEQFF. DNA for the CDR3: TGTGCCAGCAGCTTAGAATGGGGGAGGGATGAGCAGTTCTTC.

The chain joins TRBV24-1 to TRBJ2-5, with 7 bases aligning to TRBD2. The CDR3 consists of 18 residues. V lost 2 bases to trimming and J lost 5 bases; unmatched junction nucleotides: 16. The germline CDR1 and CDR2 sequences are KGHDR and SFDVKD. The CDR3, as DNA: TGTGCCACCAGTGATTCGTCGTCCTTAGCGGGTCTTGAGGAGACCCAGTACTTC. Translated: CATSDSSSLAGLEETQYF.

The rearrangement joins TRBV6-6 to TRBJ1-5, with D possibly TRBD1 on 5 matching bases. The CDR3 has 14 amino acids. The germline CDR1 and CDR2 sequences are MNHNY and SVGAGI (reference sequence). Trimming shortened V by 2 bases and J by 6 bases, and 11 bases separated the two germline ends. Here the CDR3 DNA reads TGTGCCAGCAGTTACCCCTCAGGGCTTCAGCCCCAGCATTTT. Amino acids: CASSYPSGLQPQHF.

J is TRBJ2-3 and V is TRBV24-1, with TRBD1 matching 9 bases. With V trimmed by 2 bases and J by 1 base, 6 bases remained unmatched. The CDR3 length is 17 residues. Germline V lookup: CDR1 KGHDR, CDR2 SFDVKD. The CDR3 region is CATSDSGTGFGTDTQYF. The CDR3 DNA reads as TGTGCCACCAGTGATTCCGGGACAGGGTTCGGCACAGATACGCAGTATTTT.

V and J are TRBV27 and TRBJ2-3; D is ambiguous. Looked up from germline, CDR1 is MNHEY and CDR2 is SMNVEV (reference sequence). This CDR3 is 16 amino acids long. Trimming took 4 bases from V and 2 from J, leaving 16 bases between them. In nucleotides, the CDR3 is TGTGCCAGCAGTTCAAGCGTCCACCTCTTCACAGATACGCAGTATTTT. Translation gives CASSSSVHLFTDTQYF.

The chain couples TRBV7-2 to TRBJ1-6; 11 bases match TRBD1. This CDR3 has 15 amino acids. Germline lookup yields CDR1 SGHTA and CDR2 FQGNSA. Trimming took 5 bases from V and 9 from J; bases not matched to a gene: 6. The DNA for the CDR3 is TGTGCCAGCAGCACGGACAGGGGGCTTGTTTCACCCCTCCACTTT. Amino acids: CASSTDRGLVSPLHF.

V is TRBV7-9 and J is TRBJ2-2; 8 nucleotides match TRBD1. The CDR3 totals 15 residues. Per the germline V gene, CDR1 is SEHNR and CDR2 is FQNEAQ (reference sequence). J lost 8 bases, V lost 5 bases, and 10 bases had no gene match. In DNA form, the CDR3 reads TGTGCCAGCAGCGACGGACAGGGTCTTAGTGGGGAGCTGTTTTTT. Translation gives CASSDGQGLSGELFF.

The chain joins TRBV10-3 to TRBJ2-5, with D perhaps matching TRBD1 (5 bases). V was trimmed by 6 bases and J by 4 bases, leaving 24 bases between them. Germline CDR1 is ENHRY and CDR2 is SYGVKD. This CDR3 is built from 17 residues. CDR3 protein: CAISESTDRPKRETQYF. The CDR3 DNA reads as TGTGCCATCAGCGAATCAACCGACAGACCAAAGAGAGAGACCCAGTACTTC.

The chain recombines TRBV5-1 with TRBJ2-2, with TRBD2 as a possible D gene (6 bases). The CDR3 runs to 15 residues. Germline values: CDR1 SGHRS, CDR2 YFSETQ. V lost 5 bases, J lost 2 bases, and 13 bases lay in between. The CDR3 sequence is CASSYGGANTGELFF. In DNA, the CDR3 is TGCGCCAGCAGTTATGGCGGGGCCAACACCGGGGAGCTGTTTTTT.

The rearrangement uses TRBV3-1 (or the pseudogene TRBV3-2) and TRBJ2-3; 10 positions match TRBD2. This CDR3 is 16 amino acids long. Germline assignment: CDR1 LGHDT and CDR2 YNNKEL (reference sequence). The V segment lost 0 bases and the J segment 3 bases; nucleotides outside the gene matches: 3. Here the CDR3 reads CASSQESSGGTDTQYF. The CDR3 bases are TGTGCCAGCAGCCAAGAGTCTAGCGGGGGAACAGATACGCAGTATTTT.